The 25 T cell receptor beta chains below all came from one sample that was sequenced in a study of cytomegalovirus exposure and HLA in healthy donors. Primers: 60 Vbeta forward and 13 Jbeta reverse. The method was immunoSEQ multiplex PCR; TCRdb's version includes in-frame clones alone and lacks a portion of them. The table lists 100,000 to 120,000 clones, about 15% of them singletons, with more than 0.65% in the top ten. The sequenced material came from PBMCs. The receptors stem from a female donor in good health and CMV-seronegative.

This clone turned up a few times. This rearrangement joins TRBV25-1 to TRBJ2-3; D unresolved. The V gene lost 0 bases and the J gene lost 6 bases, with 7 bases spanning the gap. CDR3 length equals 13 residues. CDR1 and CDR2 (germline): MGHDK, SYGVNS. Here the CDR3 DNA reads TGTGCCAGCAGTGAATATCGAGGCGATACGCAGTATTTT. Translating it yields CASSEYRGDTQYF.

The sample holds a few counts of this clone. J is TRBJ2-5 and V is TRBV6-5; TRBD1 matches at 8 bases. The CDR3 consists of 14 residues. J was trimmed by 4 bases and V by 0 bases; bases with no gene match: 1. CDR1 is MNHEY, CDR2 SVGAGI, per germline. The CDR3 DNA sequence: TGTGCCAGCAGTTACTCGCAGGGGGCAGAGACCCAGTACTTC. Translated: CASSYSQGAETQYF.

The sample holds a few counts of this clone. The chain has TRBV5-1 and TRBJ1-4; D may be TRBD1 (6 bases). Trimming stripped 3 bases from V and 7 bases from J, with 22 bases between. The germline V gene has CDR1 SGHRS and CDR2 YFSETQ. This CDR3 spans 17 amino acids. The CDR3 nucleotides are TGCGCCAGCAGCTCCACCCTCCCGTTGGGGGCGGGTGAAAAACTGTTTTTT. It codes for CASSSTLPLGAGEKLFF.

This clone was detected a few times. The sample has other DNA sequences that encode this CDR3 too. The chain couples TRBV29-1 to TRBJ2-5; 9 bases match TRBD2. V shed 1 base and J 0 bases; nucleotides not matched to a gene: 3. This CDR3 has 15 residues. The germline V gene has CDR1 SQVTM and CDR2 ANQGSEA. The CDR3 nucleotides are TGCAGCGTTGAAGGGCTAGCGGGGTACCAAGAGACCCAGTACTTC. Its translation: CSVEGLAGYQETQYF. Complete variable domain (other parts from reference TRBV29-1 and TRBJ2-5): SAVISQKPSRDICQRGTSLTIQCQVDSQVTMMFWYRQQPGQSLTLIATANQGSEATYESGFVIDKFPISRPNLTFSTLTVSNMSPEDSSIYLCSVEGLAGYQETQYFGPGTRLLVL.

This clone has just a few counts. The V and J genes are TRBV6-5 and TRBJ2-7; 8 nucleotides align to TRBD1. The J segment lost 9 bases and the V segment lost 4 bases, leaving 2 bases of the junction unmatched. Germline V lookup: CDR1 MNHEY, CDR2 SVGAGI. CDR3 length equals 11 residues. CDR3 residues: CASSSRGLQYF. The CDR3 DNA reads TGTGCCAGCAGTTCCAGGGGGCTGCAGTACTTC.

V and J are TRBV30 and TRBJ1-2, with 7 bases matching TRBD1. Trimming at V came to 1 base and at J to 1 base, leaving 0 bases not matched to a gene. Germline CDR1 and CDR2: GTSNPN and SVGIG (reference sequence). The CDR3 has 13 amino acids. This CDR3 reads CAWSGDSNYGYTF. The DNA of the CDR3 is TGTGCCTGGAGTGGGGACAGTAACTATGGCTACACCTTC.

This clone was counted between two and nine times. J is TRBJ2-7 and V is TRBV29-1; 10 nucleotides line up with TRBD1. V was clipped by 6 bases and J by 6 bases; unmatched bases: 8. The CDR3 contains 13 residues. Germline V CDR1 and CDR2: SQVTM, ANQGSEA. CDR3 sequence (DNA): TGCAGCGTGGCGGACAGGGGGGCCGTCGAGCAGTACTTC. This sequence encodes CSVADRGAVEQYF.

In this sample, this clone turned up a few times. This chain links TRBV6-5 with TRBJ2-5, with TRBD1 identical over 10 bases. The V segment lost 6 bases and the J segment 4 bases; nucleotides outside the gene matches: 8. Germline CDR1 reads MNHEY; CDR2 reads SVGAGI. The CDR3 sequence is 15 residues long. The CDR3 DNA is TGTGCCAGCAGCCCCGGGACAGGGGTATCAGAGACCCAGTACTTC. It codes for CASSPGTGVSETQYF.

This clone was observed a handful of times. The chain joins TRBV6-5 to TRBJ1-1, with TRBD1 matching 10 bases. The CDR3 spans 15 residues. Germline CDR1 and CDR2: MNHEY and SVGAGI. The trim removed 4 bases at V and 3 bases at J, leaving 5 bases unmatched. The CDR3 protein is CASSSTGGGDTEAFF. Written as DNA, the CDR3 is TGTGCCAGCAGTTCGACAGGGGGCGGGGACACTGAAGCTTTCTTT.

This chain joins TRBV2 and TRBJ2-5; TRBD2 matches at 7 bases. V was clipped by 4 bases and J by 3 bases; unmatched bases: 2. Per germline, CDR1 SNHLY and CDR2 FYNNEI. This CDR3 is built from 13 residues. In DNA, the CDR3 is TGTGCCAGCAGTGGGACTAGTGAAGAGACCCAGTACTTC. This sequence encodes CASSGTSEETQYF.

V and J are TRBV28 and TRBJ2-7; 8 bases fit TRBD1. V shed 3 bases, J shed 6 bases, and the junction held 7 bases outside the gene matches. The CDR3 spans 14 residues. CDR1 is MDHEN and CDR2 is SYDVKM in the germline V gene. The CDR3 nucleotides read TGTGCCAGCAGTTTCCTGGACAGGGTTCGCGAGCAGTACTTC. Amino acid sequence: CASSFLDRVREQYF.

This clone showed up just a few times. V is TRBV9 and J is TRBJ2-7, with D perhaps matching TRBD1 (6 bases). The CDR3 is 15 amino acids. Deletions cut 0 bases from V and 7 bases from J, with 17 bases between. CDR1 and CDR2 from the germline V gene are SGDLS and YYNGEE. As DNA, the CDR3 is TGTGCCAGCAGCGTAGGGGGCAGTAAAGGGGGAGAGCAGTACTTC. Residues: CASSVGGSKGGEQYF.

This clone was seen a handful of times. The chain carries TRBV4-1 and TRBJ1-1; D is unresolved. Germline CDR1 is MGHRA and CDR2 is YSYEKL. This CDR3 contains 13 residues. V was shortened by 1 base and J by 1 base, with 4 bases between the two germline ends. CDR3 sequence: CASSQVSNTEAFF. The CDR3 DNA follows: TGCGCCAGCAGCCAAGTATCGAACACTGAAGCTTTCTTT.

This clone was found a few times. The chain employs TRBV2 and TRBJ2-1, with a tentative D call TRBD1 (5 bases). This CDR3 is 14 amino acids long. Germline V gene data show CDR1 as SNHLY and CDR2 as FYNNEI. Trimming removed 8 bases from V and 0 bases from J, with 11 bases in between. Written as DNA, the CDR3 is TGTGCCAGCCACCAGGACAACTCCTACAATGAGCAGTTCTTC. Its translation: CASHQDNSYNEQFF.

This clone came up a few times. The J gene is TRBJ1-2, the V gene TRBV13; no clear D. The CDR3 totals 13 residues. V was pared by 0 bases and J by 4 bases, with 6 bases between. CDR1 is PRHDT, CDR2 FYEKMQ, per germline (reference sequence). The DNA of the CDR3 is TGTGCCAGCAGCTTAGGCCCTGTCTATGGCTACACCTTC. Its protein product is CASSLGPVYGYTF.

This clone was counted only a few times. The chain has TRBV7-2 and TRBJ2-3; 7 bases line up with TRBD2. The CDR3 is 14 residues long. From germline, CDR1 is SGHTA and CDR2 FQGNSA. V lost 5 bases, J lost 5 bases, and 7 bases stayed unmatched. The CDR3 DNA is TGTGCCAGCAGCCGAAGAGGGGAGGGAGATACGCAGTATTTT. Amino acid sequence: CASSRRGEGDTQYF.

This clone was observed a handful of times. The chain has TRBV7-2 and TRBJ2-2; the D is unclear. Per germline, CDR1 SGHTA and CDR2 FQGNSA. The CDR3 is 16 residues long. Trimming shortened V by 4 bases and J by 2 bases, and 14 bases separated the two germline ends. CDR3 DNA: TGTGCCAGCAGCTCCGAGGCTGTCCACAACACCGGGGAGCTGTTTTTT. Its protein is CASSSEAVHNTGELFF.

The V and J genes are TRBV29-1 and TRBJ2-5; TRBD2 agrees at 7 bases. Germline-derived CDR1 and CDR2 are SQVTM and ANQGSEA. V trimming: 4 bases; J trimming: 2 bases; junction bases outside the gene matches: 7. This CDR3 has 14 amino acids. Written as DNA, the CDR3 is TGCAGCGTTGGGCGCGGGAGAGGGCAAGAGACCCAGTACTTC. This sequence encodes CSVGRGRGQETQYF.

The chain joins TRBV6-1 to TRBJ1-4; D is undetermined. Trimming pared 1 base from V and 0 bases from J, leaving 9 bases between. Germline V gene sequence: CDR1 MNHNS, CDR2 SASEGT. The CDR3 is 16 amino acids. For the CDR3, the DNA is TGTGCCAGCAGTGAAGGAACAGCTGCAACTAATGAAAAACTGTTTTTT. Amino acid sequence: CASSEGTAATNEKLFF.

This chain links TRBV28 with TRBJ1-2; D is possibly TRBD1 (6 bases). This CDR3 is 17 amino acids long. The ends were cut back, 7 bases at V and 4 bases at J, with 25 bases in the middle. The germline CDR1 and CDR2 sequences are MDHEN and SYDVKM. The CDR3 DNA reads TGTGCCAGCACCCCTGGTCGGACGACAGGCGGACTCTATGGCTACACCTTC. Protein product: CASTPGRTTGGLYGYTF.

This sequence joins TRBV6-5 and TRBJ2-2; 8 bases agree with TRBD2. CDR1 is MNHEY and CDR2 is SVGAGI in the germline V gene. V shed 4 bases, J shed 6 bases, and the junction held 4 bases outside the gene matches. This CDR3 has 14 residues. The CDR3 loop reads CASSFSGISGELFF. CDR3 sequence (DNA): TGTGCCAGCAGTTTTAGCGGGATATCCGGGGAGCTGTTTTTT.

The chain links TRBV7-6 to TRBJ1-1; TRBD1 matches 7 bases. Germline loops: CDR1 SGHVS, CDR2 FNYEAQ. V dropped 1 base and J dropped 1; count of bases not matched to a gene: 3. The CDR3 is 15 amino acids. CDR3 sequence (DNA): TGTGCCAGCAGCTTAGGGGGACAGAGGAACACTGAAGCTTTCTTT. Its protein product is CASSLGGQRNTEAFF.

This chain's CDR3 is CASSTIAGLKETQYF. The CDR3 DNA follows: TGTGCCAGCAGTACCATAGCGGGCCTTAAAGAGACCCAGTACTTC. The rearrangement uses TRBV6-5 and TRBJ2-5; TRBD2 matches at 7 bases. V was pared by 5 bases and J by 3 bases, with 9 bases of the junction left unmatched. The CDR3 length is 15 residues. Germline V gene data show CDR1 as MNHEY and CDR2 as SVGAGI.

The V gene is TRBV2, the J gene TRBJ1-2; 10 positions agree with TRBD1. V shed 6 bases and J 6 bases; nucleotides not matched to a gene: 7. Germline assignment: CDR1 SNHLY and CDR2 FYNNEI. The CDR3 is 14 residues long. CDR3 in amino acids: CASRETGGANGYTF. The CDR3 region has the DNA TGTGCCAGCAGGGAGACAGGGGGCGCAAATGGCTACACCTTC.

This clone appeared a few times. The CDR3 protein is CASSPGSQLMNTEAFF. CDR3 nucleotides: TGTGCCAGCAGCCCTGGGAGCCAACTAATGAACACTGAAGCTTTCTTT. The chain employs TRBV6-6 and TRBJ1-1; no reliable D call. V was clipped by 6 bases and J by 0 bases, with 17 bases between them. The germline gives CDR1 MNHNY, CDR2 SVGAGI (reference sequence). The CDR3 contains 16 residues.